This T cell receptor (beta chain) was obtained from a study of regulatory T cells in long-lasting Graves disease. In the study overall: Persistence in Graves' disease required over 5 years of antithyroid drugs plus positive TSH receptor antibodies. General study results and limits: Newly diagnosed patients shared about a thousand public clonotypes; persistent patients shared approximately 2,700.

Time point given: persistent/refractory GD, antithyroid drugs over 5 years with positive TRAb. Construction of the TCR library relied on RNA isolated from PBMCs. V was clipped by 5 bases and J by 2 bases; unmatched bases: 8. The germline gives CDR1 DFQATT, CDR2 SNEGSKA (reference sequence). This CDR3 is 16 amino acids long. Of note for this clonotype: Its antigen is not identified.

Relying on iRepertoire HTBI primers and Arm-PCR of CDR3 regions, the team built TCR beta libraries. One entry per CDR3 protein, called by TCRdb with MiXCR from the multiplex PCR reads. The data contain around 400,000 distinct CDR3 sequences, around a fifth of them seen just once; the ten biggest clones take up roughly an eighth. Here the sequenced sample was peripheral blood mononuclear cells (PBMCs), taken when the disease was refractory, from a patient treated with antithyroid drugs. The genes are TRBV20-1 and TRBJ2-7; TRBD2 matches 14 bases. The clonotype comes from a female donor with Graves disease. The CDR3 reads CSAWTSGRSLTYEQYF. Here the CDR3 DNA reads TGCAGTGCTTGGACTAGCGGGAGGTCCCTAACCTACGAGCAGTACTTC.